The rows below give T cell receptor beta chains drawn from one sample of a study of CD8 T cells in Susac syndrome. TCRdb redid the calling of the immunoSEQ multiplex PCR reads with MiXCR, one entry per CDR3 protein. The sample holds more than 110,000 distinct CDR3 sequences, approximately 95% seen once. Material for sequencing was CD4+ T cells from PBMCs. The source of these receptors is a human donor with Susac syndrome. Each CDR3 is given with its conserved first and last residue. D genes are given only for firm matches. Not every row has a clone size; where given, it reads once, few, many or a size class.

j_call | clone_size | d_call | v_call | cdr3_length | cdr3_nt | cdr3_aa
TRBJ2-6 | NA | NA | TRBV7-8 | 17 | TGTGCCAGCAGCTTAGGTCGAGGGCGAGGTGGGGCCAACGTCCTGACTTTC | CASSLGRGRGGANVLTF
TRBJ2-6 | NA | NA | TRBV28 | 15 | TGTGCCAGCAGCGTGACAGGTGCTGGGGCCAACGTCCTGACTTTC | CASSVTGAGANVLTF
TRBJ2-1 | NA | TRBD2 | TRBV4-1 | 16 | TGCGCCAGCAGCCAGGGCACTAGCGGGAGGCGCAATGAGCAGTTCTTC | CASSQGTSGRRNEQFF
TRBJ2-3 | NA | NA | TRBV30 | 14 | TGTGCCTGGAGTCGGGTCCTCCTCACAGATACGCAGTATTTT | CAWSRVLLTDTQYF
TRBJ2-1 | NA | TRBD2 | TRBV9 | 17 | TGTGCCAGCAGCTTCCCCCGGGGGGGAGGGCCCATCAATGAGCAGTTCTTC | CASSFPRGGGPINEQFF
TRBJ2-1 | NA | TRBD1 | TRBV4-3 | 17 | TGCGCCAGCAGCCCCGGGGCAGGGGGCGTGGGATACAATGAGCAGTTCTTC | CASSPGAGGVGYNEQFF
TRBJ1-4 | NA | NA | TRBV4-1 | 15 | TGCGCCAGCAGCCAAGATGAGGTCAGCCCGGGGAAACTGTTTTTT | CASSQDEVSPGKLFF
TRBJ1-4 | NA | TRBD1 | TRBV25-1 | 18 | TGTGCCAGCAGTGAATTGGGACAGGGGGCGGCAGGAACGGAAAAACTGTTTTTT | CASSELGQGAAGTEKLFF
TRBJ1-2 | NA | TRBD1 | TRBV6-2/TRBV6-3 | 15 | TGTGCCAGCAGTTACCCCGGACAGGGAAACTATGGCTACACCTTC | CASSYPGQGNYGYTF
TRBJ2-6 | NA | NA | TRBV28 | 12 | TGTGCCAGCAGTCGATCGCAGCGCGTCCTGACTTTC | CASSRSQRVLTF
TRBJ1-1 | few | NA | TRBV30 | 11 | TGTGCCTGGAGTGTTAGAGCTGAAGCTTTCTTT | CAWSVRAEAFF
TRBJ2-7 | NA | NA | TRBV4-2 | 18 | TGTGCCAGCAGCCAAGATTTCCGGGACGCTCTACCTATATCGGAGCAGTACTTC | CASSQDFRDALPISEQYF
TRBJ2-1 | NA | NA | TRBV3-1 | 13 | TGTGCCAGCAGCCAAGGTGAGGGGTCCAAGCAGTTCTTC | CASSQGEGSKQFF
TRBJ1-1 | NA | NA | TRBV4-2 | 15 | TGTGCCAGCAGCCAAGAAGAGGGGCCATGGACTGAAGCTTTCTTT | CASSQEEGPWTEAFF
TRBJ1-1 | NA | NA | TRBV30 | 12 | TGTGCCTGGAGTGTAAGACGGACCGAAGCTTTCTTT | CAWSVRRTEAFF
TRBJ1-2 | NA | NA | TRBV28 | 12 | TGTGCCAGCAGTTTAGGGAAGGGTGGCTACACCTTC | CASSLGKGGYTF
TRBJ2-7 | NA | TRBD2 | TRBV20-1 | 16 | TGCAGTGCTAGGGGGGTAGCGGGAGGGAAGGTCAACGAGCAGTACTTC | CSARGVAGGKVNEQYF
TRBJ1-6 | NA | TRBD1 | TRBV28 | 15 | TGTGCCAGCAGTCTAACGGACAGGGACCATTCACCCCTCCACTTT | CASSLTDRDHSPLHF
TRBJ2-3 | few | NA | TRBV11-2 | 15 | TGTGCCAGCAGCATTCGGGAGACGAGAACAGATACGCAGTATTTT | CASSIRETRTDTQYF
TRBJ2-1 | NA | TRBD1 | TRBV30 | 16 | TGTGCCTGGAGTCCTGGCCGGACAGGGCTTAGGGGTGAGCAGTTCTTC | CAWSPGRTGLRGEQFF
TRBJ2-3 | NA | NA | TRBV20-1 | 14 | TGCAGTGCTACGAAGTATCCCGATCGGGCCGGGCAGTATTTT | CSATKYPDRAGQYF
TRBJ2-1 | NA | TRBD2 | TRBV5-6 | 14 | TGTGCCAGCAGCTTGCTGGGACTACTCTCTGAGCAGTTCTTC | CASSLLGLLSEQFF
TRBJ2-5 | NA | NA | TRBV28 | 10 | TGTGCAGCAAGCGCCGAGACCCAGTACTTC | CAASAETQYF
TRBJ1-1 | NA | NA | TRBV29-1 | 15 | TGCAGCGTTGGAGGGCCAGGGCAGGGCAACACTGAAGCTTTCTTT | CSVGGPGQGNTEAFF